This T cell receptor (beta chain) comes out of a study of blood T cell repertoires in COVID-19 (TCRdb year 2020). Context from the whole study: Samples from collaborators originated in the United States, Italy and Spain and spanned both the acute and convalescent phases of COVID-19. Samples came from the ongoing ImmuneRACE study (first 160 participants) plus 1,254 subjects from 6 global collaborators. Where HLA class I and class II types were available, the types were taken from metadata supplied by the sample provider, not from assay-based typing. Deeply sampled blood TCRbeta repertoires from subjects exposed to, actively infected with, or recovered from COVID-19 were included in the dataset. The material from the prospective study consisted of cDNA or gDNA derived from T cells, B-cell-depleted T cells, or PBMCs. The sample metadata nearly always contained a de-identified subject ID, COVID-19 status, age in years and sex. A freely available public database, intended as a resource for researchers studying the immune response to SARS-CoV-2, is where the repertoires were released. General findings and caveats noted by the study authors: Clinical and demographic metadata were provided uncurated, with the amount varying by source and participant.

Collaborating institutions collected whole blood in K2EDTA tubes following their own protocols. For TCRbeta analysis, collaborators shipped samples as frozen whole blood, isolated PBMCs, or DNA extracted from either of those sample types. Looking up the germline V gene yields CDR1 SGHRS and CDR2 YFSETQ. The cysteine opens and the phenylalanine closes a CDR3 of 15 amino acids. The CDR3 DNA has 45 bases and is translated from base 1. V loses 4 bases at its end and J loses 4 bases; junction bases beyond the gene matches: 8. TCRbeta CDR3 regions were amplified from genomic DNA using the immunoSEQ Assay, a bias-controlled multiplex PCR. From the authors' description of their analysis: The number of nucleated cells in each sample was estimated from the amplification of reference gene primers within the assay. Sequence reads were collapsed and filtered to measure the absolute abundance of every unique TCRbeta CDR3 rearrangement. For each sample, productive Simpson clonality was calculated by taking the square root of Simpson's diversity index across productive rearrangements. What TCRdb holds here is the immuneACCESS table cut down to in-frame rearrangements. Part of the clones is not present; checked against another copy, under half of the missing clones reflect an unresolved V gene, and the others are unexplained. The DNA gave D and trimming, while V, J and clone size come from that table. The sample records more than 150,000 clones, about 90% of which are singletons. The ten largest account for roughly 4.1% of the sample.

In regard to this clone: No cognate antigen has been identified for it. No clone much larger than this one lies a single base away; base qualities are absent.

Sequencing was performed on peripheral blood. The TCR was taken from a woman between 70 and 85 years old with acute or convalescent COVID-19. The chain employs TRBV5-1 and TRBJ1-1; 9 bases in the junction line up with TRBD1. The CDR3 is CASSPVGQGTTEAFF. The DNA sequence reads TGCGCCAGCAGCCCCGTAGGACAGGGGACCACTGAAGCTTTCTTT.